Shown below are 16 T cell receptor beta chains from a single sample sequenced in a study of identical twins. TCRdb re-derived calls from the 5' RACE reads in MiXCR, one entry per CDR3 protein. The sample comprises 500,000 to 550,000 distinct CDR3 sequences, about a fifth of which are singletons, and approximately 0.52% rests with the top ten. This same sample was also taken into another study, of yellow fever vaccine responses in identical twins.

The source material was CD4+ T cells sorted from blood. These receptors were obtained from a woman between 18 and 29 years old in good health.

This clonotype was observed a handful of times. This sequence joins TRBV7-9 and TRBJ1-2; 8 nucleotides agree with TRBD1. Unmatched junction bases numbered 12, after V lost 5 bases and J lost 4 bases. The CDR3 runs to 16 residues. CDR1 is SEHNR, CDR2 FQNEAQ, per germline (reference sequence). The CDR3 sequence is CASSTFGTGESYGYTF. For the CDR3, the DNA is TGTGCCAGCAGCACCTTCGGGACAGGTGAATCCTATGGCTACACCTTC. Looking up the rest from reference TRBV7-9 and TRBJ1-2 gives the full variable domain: DTGVSQNPRHKITKRGQNVTFRCDPISEHNRLYWYRQTLGQGPEFLTYFQNEAQLEKSRLLSDRFSAERPKGSFSTLEIQRTEQGDSAMYLCASSTFGTGESYGYTFGSGTRLTVV.

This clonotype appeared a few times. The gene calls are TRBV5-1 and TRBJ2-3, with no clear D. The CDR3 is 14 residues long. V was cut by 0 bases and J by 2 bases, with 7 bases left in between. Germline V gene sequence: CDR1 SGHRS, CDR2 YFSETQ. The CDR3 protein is CASSLGRITDTQYF. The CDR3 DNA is TGCGCCAGCAGCTTGGGGCGGATCACAGATACGCAGTATTTT.

In DNA, the CDR3 is TGTGCCACCAGCAGAGATTTTTCGCTAGCGGGACTGGAAGAGACCCAGTACTTC. Translation gives CATSRDFSLAGLEETQYF. The chain has TRBV15 and TRBJ2-5; 9 nucleotides align to TRBD2. CDR1 is LNHNV and CDR2 is YYDKDF in the germline V gene (reference sequence). The CDR3 is 18 residues long. The trim removed 0 bases at V and 3 bases at J, leaving 11 bases unmatched.

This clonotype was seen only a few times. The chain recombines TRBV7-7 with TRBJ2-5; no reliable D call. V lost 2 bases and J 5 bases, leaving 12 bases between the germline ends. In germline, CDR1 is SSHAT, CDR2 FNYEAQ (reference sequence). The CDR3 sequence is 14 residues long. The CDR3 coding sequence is TGTGCCAGCAGCTTAACCTATGTCGGGGAGACCCAGTACTTC. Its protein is CASSLTYVGETQYF.

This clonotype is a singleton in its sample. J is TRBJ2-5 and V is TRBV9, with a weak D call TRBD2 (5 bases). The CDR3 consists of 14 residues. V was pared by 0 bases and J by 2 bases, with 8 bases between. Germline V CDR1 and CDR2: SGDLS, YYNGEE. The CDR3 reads CASSVAGSQETQYF. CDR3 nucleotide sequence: TGTGCCAGCAGCGTAGCGGGGTCGCAAGAGACCCAGTACTTC.

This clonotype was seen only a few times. For the CDR3, the DNA is TGTGCCAGCAGCTCACCACCCACGTTAGAGACCCAGTACTTC. Translating gives CASSSPPTLETQYF. The rearrangement joins TRBV12-3 or TRBV12-4 to TRBJ2-5; D unresolved. This CDR3 contains 14 residues. V was shortened by 6 bases and J by 4 bases, with 15 bases between the two germline ends.

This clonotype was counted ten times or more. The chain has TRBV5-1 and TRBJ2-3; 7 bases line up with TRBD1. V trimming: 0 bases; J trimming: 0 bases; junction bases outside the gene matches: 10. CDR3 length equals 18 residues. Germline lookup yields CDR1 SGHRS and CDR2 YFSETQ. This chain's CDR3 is CASSLASAGGTSTDTQYF. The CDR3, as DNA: TGCGCCAGCAGCTTGGCCTCTGCAGGGGGAACTAGCACAGATACGCAGTATTTT. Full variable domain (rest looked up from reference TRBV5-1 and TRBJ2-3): KAGVTQTPRYLIKTRGQQVTLSCSPISGHRSVSWYQQTPGQGLQFLFEYFSETQRNKGNFPGRFSGRQFSNSRSEMNVSTLELGDSALYLCASSLASAGGTSTDTQYFGPGTRLTVL.

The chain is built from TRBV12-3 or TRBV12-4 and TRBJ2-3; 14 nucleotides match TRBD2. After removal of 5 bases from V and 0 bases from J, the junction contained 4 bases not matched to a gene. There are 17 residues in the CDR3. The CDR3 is CASSTGTSGSSTDTQYF. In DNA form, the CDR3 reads TGTGCCAGCAGTACCGGGACTAGCGGGAGTAGCACAGATACGCAGTATTTT.

CDR3 DNA sequence: TGTGCCAGCCACGAGCAGGGAACAGCCAAAAACATTCAGTACTTC. This translates into CASHEQGTAKNIQYF. The genes are TRBV6-1 and TRBJ2-4, with TRBD1 as a possible D gene (5 bases). This CDR3 is 15 amino acids long. Trimming removed 8 bases from V and 0 bases from J, with 14 bases in between. Germline-derived CDR1 and CDR2 are MNHNS and SASEGT.

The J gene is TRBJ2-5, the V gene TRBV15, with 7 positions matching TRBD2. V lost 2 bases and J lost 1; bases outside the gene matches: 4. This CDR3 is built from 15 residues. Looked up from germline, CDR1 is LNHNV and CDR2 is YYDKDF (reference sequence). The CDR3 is CATSRRTGGQETQYF. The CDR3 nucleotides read TGTGCCACCAGCAGAAGGACGGGGGGCCAAGAGACCCAGTACTTC.

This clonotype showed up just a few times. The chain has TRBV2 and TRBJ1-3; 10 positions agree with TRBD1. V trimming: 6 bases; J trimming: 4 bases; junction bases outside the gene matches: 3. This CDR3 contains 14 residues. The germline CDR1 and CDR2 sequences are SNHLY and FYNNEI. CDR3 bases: TGTGCCAGCAGGGGACAGGGGCACGGAAACACCATATATTTT. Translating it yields CASRGQGHGNTIYF.

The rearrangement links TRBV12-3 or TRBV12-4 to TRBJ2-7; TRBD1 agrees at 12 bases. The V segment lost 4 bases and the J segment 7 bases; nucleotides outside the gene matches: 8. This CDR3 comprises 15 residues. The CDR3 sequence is CASSSGGTGGREQYF. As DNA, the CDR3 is TGTGCCAGCAGTTCGGGGGGGACAGGGGGCCGGGAGCAGTACTTC.

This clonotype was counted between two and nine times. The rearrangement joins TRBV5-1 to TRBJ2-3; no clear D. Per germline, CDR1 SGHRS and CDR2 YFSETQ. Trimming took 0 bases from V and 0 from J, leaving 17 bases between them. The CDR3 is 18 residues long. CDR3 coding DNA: TGCGCCAGCAGCTTGGAATTACTGTCAAGTTATAGCACAGATACGCAGTATTTT. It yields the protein CASSLELLSSYSTDTQYF.

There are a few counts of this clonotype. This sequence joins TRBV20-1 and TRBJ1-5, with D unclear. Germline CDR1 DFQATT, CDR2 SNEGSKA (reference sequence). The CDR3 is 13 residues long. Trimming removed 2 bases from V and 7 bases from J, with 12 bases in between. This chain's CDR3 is CSARPYVTQPQHF. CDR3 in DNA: TGCAGTGCTAGACCCTACGTGACCCAGCCCCAGCATTTT.

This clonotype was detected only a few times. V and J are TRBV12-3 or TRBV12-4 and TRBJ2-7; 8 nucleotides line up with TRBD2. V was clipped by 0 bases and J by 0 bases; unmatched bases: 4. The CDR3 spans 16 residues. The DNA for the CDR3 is TGTGCCAGCAGTTTAGCGGACGGGAGGGCCTCCTACGAGCAGTACTTC. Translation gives CASSLADGRASYEQYF.

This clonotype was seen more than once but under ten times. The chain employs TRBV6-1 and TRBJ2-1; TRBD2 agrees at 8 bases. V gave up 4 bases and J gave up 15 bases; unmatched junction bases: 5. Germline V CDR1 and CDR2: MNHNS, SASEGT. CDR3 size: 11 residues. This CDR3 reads CASSGLAWGFF. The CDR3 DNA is TGTGCCAGCAGTGGACTAGCGTGGGGGTTCTTC.